The rows below give T cell receptor beta chains drawn from one sample of a study of T-cell reconstitution after alpha-beta-depleted transplantation in children. From the PCR reads, TCRdb called clonotypes with MiXCR, one entry per CDR3 protein. The sample lists about 200,000 distinct CDR3 sequences; around 7% were seen once. Here the sequenced sample was PBMCs, taken before TCRalphabeta/CD19-depleted stem cell transplant. The receptors stem from a boy aged 2-9 years with acute lymphoblastic leukemia, due to receive a stem cell transplant. Each CDR3 is given with its conserved first and last residue. A D gene is named only where the DNA matches it firmly. Clone size is stated in some rows and not others, as once, few, many or a class when expanded.

d_call j_call v_call clone_size cdr3_nt cdr3_aa
- TRBJ1-1 TRBV7-2 many TGTGCCAGCAGCTTAAGAGTGCGCGACGAAGCTTTCTTT CASSLRVRDEAFF
TRBD2 TRBJ2-3 TRBV20-1 many TGCAGTGCTAGAGGTGGGGGACTAGCGGGGCCAGATACGCAGTATTTT CSARGGGLAGPDTQYF
TRBD2 TRBJ2-1 TRBV3-1 few TGTGCCAGCAGCCAGCGGGGGGGCCCTATAGACAATGAGCAGTTCTTC CASSQRGGPIDNEQFF
TRBD2 TRBJ2-1 TRBV10-3 few TGTGCCATCAGTGAGACTAGCGGCGTTAGCTCCTACAATGAGCAGTTCTTC CAISETSGVSSYNEQFF
- TRBJ2-7 TRBV20-1 many TGCAGTGCTATAAGCACCGTTTCCTACGAGCAGTACTTC CSAISTVSYEQYF
- TRBJ2-2 TRBV12-3/TRBV12-4 many TGTGCCAGCAGTTTAATAGAAGCCGGGGAGCTGTTTTTT CASSLIEAGELFF
- TRBJ2-7 TRBV5-4 few TGTGCCAGCAGCTTCGCCCTTTCCTACGAGCAGTACTTC CASSFALSYEQYF
TRBD2 TRBJ2-7 TRBV20-1 few TGCAGTGCTCCTAGGGTAGCGGGAACTCCCTACGAGCAGTACTTC CSAPRVAGTPYEQYF
TRBD1 TRBJ1-2 TRBV6-5 few TGTGCCAGCAGTTACTCACCGGGACAGCCCCTCTATGGCTACACCTTC CASSYSPGQPLYGYTF
TRBD2 TRBJ2-3 TRBV9 - TGTGCCAGCAGCATAGGGGTGGCTAGCGGTACCACAGATACGCAGTATTTT CASSIGVASGTTDTQYF
- TRBJ2-5 TRBV7-8 few TGTGCCAGCAGCTTAGCGCTCTGGGGCTCCGGGGAGACCCAGTACTTC CASSLALWGSGETQYF
TRBD2 TRBJ2-1 TRBV2 many TGTGCCAGCAGAGTCCGGACTAGCGGGACCTACAATGAGCAGTTCTTC CASRVRTSGTYNEQFF
- TRBJ2-3 TRBV5-6 many TGTGCCAGCAGCTTGTTCGGAGGGACCACAGATACGCAGTATTTT CASSLFGGTTDTQYF
- TRBJ2-1 TRBV20-1 many TGCAGTGCTAGAGAAGAAACAGTACAGTTCTTC CSAREETVQFF
TRBD1 TRBJ1-5 TRBV7-6 many TGTGCCAGCAGCGTATTACAGGGGAGCGGTCAGCCCCAGCATTTT CASSVLQGSGQPQHF
TRBD2 TRBJ2-7 TRBV20-1 - TGCAGTAGCGGGACTAGTTCCTACGAGCAGTACTTC CSSGTSSYEQYF
TRBD2 TRBJ2-1 TRBV7-2 many TGTGCCAGCAGCCTCTCAGCGGGAGTGTGGGGATACAATGAGCAGTTCTTC CASSLSAGVWGYNEQFF
- TRBJ2-1 TRBV5-1 few TGCGCCAGCAGCTGGGATCTCAGGGGGGGTGAGCAGTTCTTC CASSWDLRGGEQFF
- TRBJ1-1 TRBV7-3 - TGTGCCAGCAGCTTAAGGGGTCGGGCTGCCCCCACTGAAGCTTTCTTT CASSLRGRAAPTEAFF
- TRBJ1-5 TRBV12-3/TRBV12-4 many TGTGCCAGCAGTTTTAATCTGGATGGACAGCCCCAGCATTTT CASSFNLDGQPQHF
- TRBJ2-7 TRBV7-9 many TGTGCCAGCAGCTTCAGCGGCAGCGCCTACGAGCAGTACTTC CASSFSGSAYEQYF
- TRBJ2-1 TRBV5-8 many TGTGCCAGCAGCTTGGGCACCCAGTCCTACAATGAGCAGTTCTTC CASSLGTQSYNEQFF
- TRBJ2-1 TRBV7-2 many TGTGCCAGCAGCTCCAGGCGACAGGAGAATGAGCAGTTCTTC CASSSRRQENEQFF
- TRBJ2-6 TRBV11-2 many TGTGCCAGCAGCTTAGTGGGGAGGACGCCTAGGGAGGCCAACGTCCTGACTTTC CASSLVGRTPREANVLTF
- TRBJ1-2 TRBV6-2/TRBV6-3 few TGTGCCAGCAGTCCTTCCCTGAGGGCGCGGACGTACTATGGCTACACCTTC CASSPSLRARTYYGYTF
- TRBJ2-7 TRBV7-9 - TGTGCCAGCAGTTCTCCCGAAGGGGAGCAGTACTTC CASSSPEGEQYF
TRBD2 TRBJ2-2 TRBV4-3 many TGCGCCAGCAGCCAAACACTCCAGGGACTAGCGGGCTCAAGGGAGCTGTTTTTT CASSQTLQGLAGSRELFF
- TRBJ2-3 TRBV9 - TGTGCCAGCAGCGTAGCTCTGCCGCCGGATACGCAGTATTTT CASSVALPPDTQYF
- TRBJ2-7 TRBV28 many TGTGCCAGCAGGACGGCGTCTCCTTCCTACGAGCAGTACTTC CASRTASPSYEQYF
- TRBJ2-5 TRBV7-6 - TGTGCCAGCAGCTTAGCGCTGGGGGGAGAGACCCAGTACTTC CASSLALGGETQYF
TRBD2 TRBJ2-1 TRBV5-5 few TGTGCCAGCAGCCCACGGGGAAGCGGGATCTACAATGAGCAGTTCTTC CASSPRGSGIYNEQFF
TRBD2 TRBJ2-1 TRBV11-1 - TGTGCCAGCAGCAAGCGGACTAGCGGGAAGACACCAGGGGCCTACAATGAGCAGTTCTTC CASSKRTSGKTPGAYNEQFF
- TRBJ2-1 TRBV29-1 few TGCAGCGTTGAAAGGGAGGCGTATGGTAGCAATGAGCAGTTCTTC CSVEREAYGSNEQFF
- TRBJ2-5 TRBV28 few TGTGCCAGCAGTCCACCACCCCGGGGATTCCAATTAGGGGAGACCCAGTACTTC CASSPPPRGFQLGETQYF
- TRBJ2-7 TRBV24-1 many TGTGCCACCAGTGATCCAATTTACGAGCAGTACTTC CATSDPIYEQYF
TRBD1 TRBJ2-2 TRBV7-2 few TGTGCCAGCAGCTTAGCAAGGACAGGGGAACCCGGGGAGCTGTTTTTT CASSLARTGEPGELFF
- TRBJ2-1 TRBV4-2 many TGTGCCAGCAGCCAAGATGGTAGAGTGGGTAATGAGCAGTTCTTC CASSQDGRVGNEQFF
- TRBJ2-3 TRBV20-1 many TGCAGTGTCTACACAGATACGCAGTATTTT CSVYTDTQYF
- TRBJ1-5 TRBV7-2 - TGTGCCAGCAGCTTAAGCAGAAATCAGCCCCAGCATTTT CASSLSRNQPQHF
TRBD1 TRBJ1-2 TRBV7-2 many TGTGCCAGCAGTCTGATGAGGGGGCCCTATAATCATTATGGCTACACCTTC CASSLMRGPYNHYGYTF
- TRBJ2-3 TRBV11-2 many TGTGCCAGCAGCTTAGAGGCCTCAGATACGCAGTATTTT CASSLEASDTQYF
- TRBJ1-1 TRBV30 - TGTGCCTGGAGTGTACCGCCGGACAAGGCTTTCTTT CAWSVPPDKAFF
- TRBJ2-5 TRBV20-1 - TGCAGTGCTGGTTCAAGGGCCCGAGAGACCCAGTACTTC CSAGSRARETQYF
- TRBJ2-1 TRBV2 many TGTGCCAGCATCCGGGATTCAACCTACAATGAGCAGTTCTTC CASIRDSTYNEQFF
- TRBJ2-1 TRBV5-1 - TGCGCCAGCAGCGCCGGGAATTCTCGTGTCGATGAGCAGTTCTTC CASSAGNSRVDEQFF
TRBD1 TRBJ1-1 TRBV7-2 many TGTGCCAGCAGCTTACCCCGGACAGGGCCACCCGTCGGGGCTTTCTTT CASSLPRTGPPVGAFF
- TRBJ2-3 TRBV3-1 few TGTGCCAGCAGCCAAGACCGAGGGCGTGCAGATACGCAGTATTTT CASSQDRGRADTQYF
- TRBJ2-5 TRBV4-3 many TGCGCCAGCAGCCAAGATTTGGGGGAACAAGAGACCCAGTACTTC CASSQDLGEQETQYF
TRBD2 TRBJ2-7 TRBV28 many TGTGCCAGCAGTTTGAGCGGGAGGGGGACCGGGTACGAGCAGTACTTC CASSLSGRGTGYEQYF
TRBD2 TRBJ2-1 TRBV27 - TGTGCCAGCAGTTTATGGGCTAGCGGGGGGAGCTCCTACAATGAGCAGTTCTTC CASSLWASGGSSYNEQFF
- TRBJ2-1 TRBV28 - TGTGCCAGCAGTTTAAGGGAGGTCATCCAGAACAATGAGCAGTTCTTC CASSLREVIQNNEQFF